This T cell receptor (beta chain) was sequenced for a study of blood T cells in healthy people across ages. Sample-barcoded 5' priming and a J-beta primer mix drove a second PCR of roughly 7 to 11 cycles. MiXCR was run by TCRdb on the 5' RACE reads, yielding one entry per CDR3 protein. The sample has 650,000 to 1,000,000 distinct CDR3 sequences, 35% to 40% seen once. Trimming removed 4 bases from V and 6 bases from J, with 19 bases in between. The germline V gene encodes CDR1 MNHEY and CDR2 SVGEGT. The CDR3 totals 16 residues. Researchers isolated at least 6 million PBMCs per sample. Sequencing was done on a sample of blood. The chain uses TRBV6-2 or TRBV6-3 and TRBJ2-1, with D perhaps assigned TRBD1 or TRBD2 (5 bases each). The sequence was collected from a young man in good health. The CDR3 DNA sequence: TGTGCCAGCAGTTTCTCCGGGACGGATTTCTGCAATGAGCAGTTCTTC. This translates into CASSFSGTDFCNEQFF.